Shown below are 9 T cell receptor beta chains from a single sample sequenced in a study of T cells in Graves' hyperthyroidism and ophthalmopathy. Amplification of TCR beta CDR3 regions used RNA as the template. First-round RT-PCR with HTBI primers amplified the TCR CDR3 region. TCRdb reanalysed the multiplex PCR reads using MiXCR and keeps one entry per CDR3 protein. The sample lists under 350,000 distinct CDR3 sequences; over 15% were seen once. Sequencing was performed on blood. These receptor sequences come from a woman in her fifties or sixties with Graves' hyperthyroidism.

This clonotype was seen ten or more times. The chain couples TRBV12-3 or TRBV12-4 to TRBJ2-7; TRBD2 agrees at 12 bases. The CDR3 is made up of 15 amino acids. J lost 2 bases, V lost 6 bases, and 5 bases had no gene match. CDR3 coding DNA: TGTGCCAGCAGGGTAGGACTAGCGGGAACCTACGAGCAGTACTTC. Translated: CASRVGLAGTYEQYF.

This clonotype was counted many times. V usage is TRBV5-8 and J usage is TRBJ2-5; D possibly corresponds to TRBD1 (5 bases). Trimming took 0 bases from V and 3 from J, leaving 15 bases between them. The CDR3 extends over 16 amino acids. CDR1 is SGHTS, CDR2 YDEGEE, per germline. DNA of the CDR3: TGTGCCAGCAGCTTGGGGGGATTGGGGCTCGAAGAGACCCAGTACTTC. Amino acid sequence: CASSLGGLGLEETQYF.

Ten or more counts support this clonotype. The CDR3 reads CASSERPRGTSYNEQFF. The CDR3 DNA sequence: TGTGCCAGCAGTGAACGTCCTAGGGGAACGTCCTACAATGAGCAGTTCTTC. The chain carries TRBV6-1 and TRBJ2-1, with TRBD1 as a possible D gene (5 bases). Trimming cost V 2 bases and J 1 base, with 15 bases left between them. The CDR3 totals 17 residues. CDR1 is MNHNS, CDR2 SASEGT, per germline.

This clonotype appeared many times. This chain connects TRBV5-1 to TRBJ2-3; TRBD2 aligns across 8 bases. V lost 0 bases to trimming and J lost 4 bases; unmatched junction nucleotides: 7. The germline CDR1 and CDR2 sequences are SGHRS and YFSETQ. The length of the CDR3 is 16 residues. The CDR3 sequence: CASSLGAGGPSDTQYF. For the CDR3, the DNA is TGCGCCAGCAGCTTGGGGGCGGGAGGACCCTCAGATACGCAGTATTTT.

At least ten counts were recorded for this clonotype. This rearrangement joins TRBV6-1 to TRBJ2-4, with TRBD1 as a possible D gene (6 bases). Between the trimmed V and J ends, which lost 2 bases and 4 bases, there was a span of 15 bases. Germline V gives CDR1 MNHNS, CDR2 SASEGT. This CDR3 has 16 residues. CDR3 residues: CASSESGGDIKNIQYF. In nucleotides, the CDR3 is TGTGCCAGCAGTGAATCTGGTGGGGACATAAAAAACATTCAGTACTTC.

This clonotype was detected many times. V and J are TRBV11-1 and TRBJ2-3, with D maybe TRBD2 (6 bases). The V end was cut by 1 base, the J end by 5 bases, with 10 bases between. This CDR3 is built from 14 residues. CDR1 and CDR2 from the germline V gene are SGHAT and FQDESV (reference sequence). This CDR3 reads CASSLGLEGDTQYF. Here the CDR3 DNA reads TGTGCCAGCAGCTTAGGGCTGGAGGGAGATACGCAGTATTTT.

The chain has TRBV13 and TRBJ2-5, with D possibly TRBD1 on 6 matching bases. Per germline, CDR1 PRHDT and CDR2 FYEKMQ (reference sequence). This CDR3 has 13 residues. Trimming left V 4 bases short and J 7 bases short, with 13 bases between. CDR3 in amino acids: CASSSKDRGTQYF. The CDR3 bases are TGTGCCAGCAGCTCGAAGGACAGAGGGACCCAGTACTTC.

This clonotype was detected ten times or more. This chain joins TRBV7-9 and TRBJ1-1; D gene ambiguous. CDR3 length equals 15 residues. Germline CDR1 and CDR2: SEHNR and FQNEAQ (reference sequence). The ends were cut back, 4 bases at V and 1 base at J, with 13 bases in the middle. CDR3 nucleotides: TGTGCCAGCAGCTATCAAGGGCTGGCGAACACTGAAGCTTTCTTT. Translated: CASSYQGLANTEAFF.

The chain carries TRBV10-2 and TRBJ1-5; no clear D. Germline V gives CDR1 WSHSY, CDR2 SAAADI. This CDR3 is 13 amino acids long. The germline V and J ends were trimmed by 4 bases and 3 bases, with 7 bases remaining between them. Written as DNA, the CDR3 is TGCGCCAGCAGTGGCCGGGTCAATCAGCCCCAGCATTTT. This encodes CASSGRVNQPQHF.